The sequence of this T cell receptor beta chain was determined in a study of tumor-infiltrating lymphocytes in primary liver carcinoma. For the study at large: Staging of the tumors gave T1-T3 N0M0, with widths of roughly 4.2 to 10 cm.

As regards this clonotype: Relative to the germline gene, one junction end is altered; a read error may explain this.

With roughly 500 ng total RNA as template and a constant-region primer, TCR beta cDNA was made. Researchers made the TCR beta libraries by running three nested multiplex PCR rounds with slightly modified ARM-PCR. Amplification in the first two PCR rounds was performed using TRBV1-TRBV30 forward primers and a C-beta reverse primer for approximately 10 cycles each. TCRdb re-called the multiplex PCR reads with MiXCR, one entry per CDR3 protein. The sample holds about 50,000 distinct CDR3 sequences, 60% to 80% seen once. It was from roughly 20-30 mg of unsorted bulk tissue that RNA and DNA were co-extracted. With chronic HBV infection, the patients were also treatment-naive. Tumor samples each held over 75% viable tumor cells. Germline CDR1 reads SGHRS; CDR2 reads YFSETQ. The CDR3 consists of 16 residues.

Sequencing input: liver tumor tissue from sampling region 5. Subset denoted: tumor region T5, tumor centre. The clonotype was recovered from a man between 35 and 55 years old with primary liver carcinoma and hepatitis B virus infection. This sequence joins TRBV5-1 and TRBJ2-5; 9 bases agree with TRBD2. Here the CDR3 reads CGSCLRPLAGIETQYF. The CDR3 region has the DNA TGCGGCAGCTGCCTCAGACCCCTAGCGGGAATAGAGACCCAGTACTTC.